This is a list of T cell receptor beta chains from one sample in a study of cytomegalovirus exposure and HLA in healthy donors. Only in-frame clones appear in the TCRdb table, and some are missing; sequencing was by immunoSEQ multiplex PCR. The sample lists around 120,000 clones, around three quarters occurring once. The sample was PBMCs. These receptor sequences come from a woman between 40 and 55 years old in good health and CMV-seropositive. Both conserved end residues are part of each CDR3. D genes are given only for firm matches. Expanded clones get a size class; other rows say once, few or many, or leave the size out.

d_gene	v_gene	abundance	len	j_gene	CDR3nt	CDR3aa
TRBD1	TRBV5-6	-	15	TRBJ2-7	TGTGCCAGCGCGCTCCCGGGACAGGGGGTCTACGAGCAGTACTTC	CASALPGQGVYEQYF
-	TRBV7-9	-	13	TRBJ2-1	TGTGCCAGCAGCTTGGAGGGACCCGATGAGCAGTTCTTC	CASSLEGPDEQFF
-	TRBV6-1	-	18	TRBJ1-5	TGTGCCAGCAGTGAATTTGGCGGAGGGTCCCTAGGCAATCAGCCCCAGCATTTT	CASSEFGGGSLGNQPQHF
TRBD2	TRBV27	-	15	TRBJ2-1	TGTGCCAGCAGTTTATCGGGGAGGGGAGGCAATGAGCAGTTCTTC	CASSLSGRGGNEQFF
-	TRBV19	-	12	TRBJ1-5	TGTGCCAGTTCATACAGGGACCAGCCCCAGCATTTT	CASSYRDQPQHF
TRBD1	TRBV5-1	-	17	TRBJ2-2	TGCGCCAGCAGCTTAAATCCACAGGGGGCGGACACCGGGGAGCTGTTTTTT	CASSLNPQGADTGELFF
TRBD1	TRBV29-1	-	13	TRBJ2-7	TGCAGCGTTGAGAAAGACAGGGGCTACGAGCAGTACTTC	CSVEKDRGYEQYF
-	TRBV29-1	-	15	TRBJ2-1	TGCAGCGCTGGAGGTCACTCTAGCTCCTACAATGAGCAGTTCTTC	CSAGGHSSSYNEQFF
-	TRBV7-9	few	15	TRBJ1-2	TGTGCCAGCAGCCCCCCTCGGGAAAGTGGCTATGGCTACACCTTC	CASSPPRESGYGYTF
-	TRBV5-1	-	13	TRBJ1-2	TGCGCCAGCAGCTTGGCCGGGGAGGGTGGCTACACCTTC	CASSLAGEGGYTF
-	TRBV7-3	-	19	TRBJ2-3	TGTGCCAGCAGCCCTGAAGCCCTGTCCTTATACGGGGGCACAGATACGCAGTATTTT	CASSPEALSLYGGTDTQYF
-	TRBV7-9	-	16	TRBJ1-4	TGTGCCAGCAGCTTACTTCAGGGGCCGGCTAATGAAAAACTGTTTTTT	CASSLLQGPANEKLFF
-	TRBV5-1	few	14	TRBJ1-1	TGCGCCAGCAGCCATGGACAGCTGAACACTGAAGCTTTCTTT	CASSHGQLNTEAFF
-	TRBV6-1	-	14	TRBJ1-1	TGTGCCAGCAGTGAGGATTTTGAGGGCATAAAAGCTTTCTTT	CASSEDFEGIKAFF
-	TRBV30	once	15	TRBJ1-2	TGTGCCTGGAGTGTACATTTGGCAGGGGTCTATGGCTACACCTTC	CAWSVHLAGVYGYTF
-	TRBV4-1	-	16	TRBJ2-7	TGCGCCAGCAGCCAAGAGGGGACATCGATTATCTACGAGCAGTACTTC	CASSQEGTSIIYEQYF
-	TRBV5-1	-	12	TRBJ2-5	TGCGCCAGCAGCTTGCTCCAAGAGACCCAGTACTTC	CASSLLQETQYF
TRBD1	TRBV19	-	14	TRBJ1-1	TGTGCCAGTAACTTGGGACAGCCAAACACTGAAGCTTTCTTT	CASNLGQPNTEAFF
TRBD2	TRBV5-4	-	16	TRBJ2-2	TGTGCCAGCACACCGAGCGGGGGACCAAACACCGGGGAGCTGTTTTTT	CASTPSGGPNTGELFF
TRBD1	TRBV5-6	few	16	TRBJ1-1	TGTGCCAGCAGCTTCAACTCCGGGACAGGGAACACTGAAGCTTTCTTT	CASSFNSGTGNTEAFF
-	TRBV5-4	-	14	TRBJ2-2	TGTGCCAGCAGCTTGGCAGGGAACACCGGGGAGCTGTTTTTT	CASSLAGNTGELFF
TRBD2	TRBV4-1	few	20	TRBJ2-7	TGCGCCAGCAGCCCTTTATTGACGGGACTAGCGGGAGTACGTAATTACGAGCAGTACTTC	CASSPLLTGLAGVRNYEQYF
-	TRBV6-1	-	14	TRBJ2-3	TGTGCCAGCAGTTTTGACAGCTCCACAGATACGCAGTATTTT	CASSFDSSTDTQYF
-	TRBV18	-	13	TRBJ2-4	TGTGCCAGCTCAGGGACTGAGGGAAACATTCAGTACTTC	CASSGTEGNIQYF
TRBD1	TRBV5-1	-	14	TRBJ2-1	TGCGCCAGCAGGACAGGGGGCTCAATGAATGAGCAGTTCTTC	CASRTGGSMNEQFF
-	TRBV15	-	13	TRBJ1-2	TGTGCCACCAGCAGGGAGGGAAACTATGGCTACACCTTC	CATSREGNYGYTF
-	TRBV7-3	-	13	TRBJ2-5	TGTGCCAGCAGCTTACAGGGATCCGGGACCCAGTACTTC	CASSLQGSGTQYF
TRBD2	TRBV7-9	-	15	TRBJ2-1	TGTGCCAGCAGCCCACTAGCGGGGGGGCCTAATGAGCAGTTCTTC	CASSPLAGGPNEQFF
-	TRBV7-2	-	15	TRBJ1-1	TGTGCCAGCAGCTTACCGCGGCGGTCGAACACTGAAGCTTTCTTT	CASSLPRRSNTEAFF
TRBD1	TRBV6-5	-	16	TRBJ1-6	TGTGCCAGCAGTTACTCGGACAGGGGAACGAATTCACCCCTCCACTTT	CASSYSDRGTNSPLHF
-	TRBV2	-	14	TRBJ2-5	TGTGCCAGCAGAAGAGACGGAGCCCAAGAGACCCAGTACTTC	CASRRDGAQETQYF
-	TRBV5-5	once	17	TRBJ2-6	TGTGCCAGCAGCTTAGGCCAGGGTTTAACTGGGGCCAACGTCCTGACTTTC	CASSLGQGLTGANVLTF
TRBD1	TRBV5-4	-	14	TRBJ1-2	TGTGCCAGCAGCTTACAGGGGCCTATTTATGGCTACACCTTC	CASSLQGPIYGYTF
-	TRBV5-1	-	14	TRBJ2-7	TGCGCCAGCAGCTTTACCGGGACAACCTACGAGCAGTACTTC	CASSFTGTTYEQYF
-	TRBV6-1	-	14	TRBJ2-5	TGTGCCAGTTCGGACAGCGCCTTCCAAGAGACCCAGTACTTC	CASSDSAFQETQYF
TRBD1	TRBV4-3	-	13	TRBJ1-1	TGCGCCAGCAGCCGGACAGGGGACCCTGAAGCTTTCTTT	CASSRTGDPEAFF
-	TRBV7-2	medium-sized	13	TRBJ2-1	TGTGCCAGCAGCCAAGACTGGTACAATGAGCAGTTCTTC	CASSQDWYNEQFF
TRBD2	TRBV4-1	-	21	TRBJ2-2	TGCGCCAGCAGCCAAGGCCCGGCGGGACTAGCGGGAGCTTTTAACACCGGGGAGCTGTTTTTT	CASSQGPAGLAGAFNTGELFF
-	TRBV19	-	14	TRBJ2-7	TGTGCCAGTAGTTCCCAGGGGGAGGCCTACGAGCAGTACTTC	CASSSQGEAYEQYF
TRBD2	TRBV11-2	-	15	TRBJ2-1	TGTGCCAGCATCCTTAGCGGGGGATCTTACAATGAGCAGTTCTTC	CASILSGGSYNEQFF
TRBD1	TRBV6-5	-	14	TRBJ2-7	TGTGCCAGCAGTCTGGACAGGCGCCCTACTGAGCAGTACTTC	CASSLDRRPTEQYF
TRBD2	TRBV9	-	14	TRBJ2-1	TGTGCCAGCAGCCCCGGACTAGTGGCCAATGAGCAGTTCTTC	CASSPGLVANEQFF
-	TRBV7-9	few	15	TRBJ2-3	TGTGCCAGCAGCATAGGACCCGAGGCGGCAGATACGCAGTATTTT	CASSIGPEAADTQYF